These T cell receptor beta chains were read from a single sample in a study of cytomegalovirus exposure and HLA in healthy donors. Method: immunoSEQ multiplex PCR; TCRdb's copy keeps in-frame clones and lacks some. The data show 170,000 or so clones, 65% to 85% seen once. The sequencing input was PBMCs. The receptors derive from a male donor in good health and CMV-seropositive. CDR3s leave out the opening cysteine and the closing phenylalanine or tryptophan. Rows give clone size only sometimes, using once, few, many, or a class for an expanded clone.

V	J	size	CDR3
TRBV7-2	TRBJ1-4	-	ASSPSSGYNEKLF
TRBV11-2	TRBJ2-3	few	ASQGLAEDWGSTDTQY
TRBV27	TRBJ2-1	few	ASRIGGIAGGRKF
TRBV7-7	TRBJ2-5	-	ASSSGETQY
TRBV6-6	TRBJ2-5	-	ATKGAYDQETQY
TRBV7-9	TRBJ2-5	once	SSSLPTGGRETQY
TRBV2	TRBJ1-2	-	ANGPGLYYGYT
TRBV5-4	TRBJ1-1	-	ASSLFGSRTEAF
TRBV2	TRBJ2-7	-	ASSERDRRYEQY
TRBV10-3	TRBJ1-1	-	AISSGDRPPEAF
TRBV6-5	TRBJ1-4	-	ASSSAGVATNEKLF
TRBV11-3	TRBJ2-2	-	ASSLSGLNTGELF
TRBV11-3	TRBJ1-2	-	ASSLEGRGYGYT
TRBV6-1	TRBJ2-3	once	ASRRGSVTDTQY
TRBV2	TRBJ2-4	-	ASSDLTGGFLNIQY
TRBV21-1	TRBJ1-2	-	ASSKMDTLRQRGYGYT
TRBV29-1	TRBJ1-1	once	SVYRGAGEAF
TRBV2	TRBJ2-3	-	ASSVKQGVADTQY
TRBV28	TRBJ2-7	few	ASRSAGTGKSYEQY
TRBV30	TRBJ2-1	-	AWGRLSSYNEQF
TRBV28	TRBJ2-1	-	ASMGLAGGDEQF
TRBV9	TRBJ2-1	-	ASSVVPGYRAAEQF
TRBV30	TRBJ1-5	few	AWSGGTGLQPQH
TRBV11-2	TRBJ1-6	once	ASSGTEAYNSPLH
TRBV11-1	TRBJ2-7	-	ASSLARTGASYYEQY
TRBV6-5	TRBJ2-3	once	ASRDRGRVADTQY
TRBV4-3	TRBJ1-2	few	ASNLTPMLNYGYT
TRBV6-5	TRBJ2-4	-	ASSPGTGGNIQY
TRBV2	TRBJ1-4	-	ASTRGLATNEKLF
TRBV9	TRBJ1-3	once	ASTPGDPSGNTIY
TRBV10-3	TRBJ1-1	few	AISDHGQGNTEAF
TRBV5-1	TRBJ2-4	-	ASSWGTSGLAKNIQY
TRBV11-3	TRBJ1-1	-	ASTLRGGAGLNTEAF
TRBV14	TRBJ1-4	-	ASSYRTGGTEKLF
TRBV5-6	TRBJ2-1	-	ASSPRLSRAGSEQF
TRBV4-1	TRBJ2-1	-	ASSHDSGSGYNNEQF
TRBV7-5	-	few	VRSLDPEDRGDLYEQY
TRBV19	TRBJ1-3	-	ASTNEPDRAGNTIY
TRBV5-1	TRBJ2-3	-	ASSVTGTSTDTQY
TRBV7-8	TRBJ2-1	-	ASSFGTSGSIRNEQF
TRBV7-2	TRBJ1-5	-	ASSFDRNQPQH
TRBV11-3	TRBJ1-4	-	ASSLRGGRGNEKLF
TRBV5-8	TRBJ2-7	-	ASSFDPDRVEEQY
TRBV14	TRBJ2-1	-	ASSLPGTSGNEQF
TRBV30	TRBJ1-2	-	AWTPQGNYGYT
TRBV5-1	TRBJ2-1	-	ASSLAGGPQGYEQF
TRBV14	TRBJ1-1	-	ASSQYTGPGGEAF
TRBV28	TRBJ2-7	-	ASSSLAGGGSYEQY
TRBV21-1	TRBJ2-7	-	ASSGTSGRSEQY
TRBV12-5	TRBJ1-2	few	ASATRVTLGDAGYRGIYGYT
TRBV4-2	TRBJ2-2	-	ASSQEWGQNTGELF
TRBV5-6	TRBJ2-5	once	ASSLGGAGVEETQY
TRBV7-9	TRBJ2-5	-	ASSSESAGRRETQY
TRBV2	TRBJ1-4	once	ASSLTELF
TRBV6-1	TRBJ1-3	-	ASSPAGNTIY
TRBV5-4	TRBJ1-4	-	ASSRAGGKLF
TRBV29-1	TRBJ2-7	-	SVVGTIPVGDEQY
TRBV5-1	TRBJ1-3	once	ASSFMGNTIY